What follows are 28 T cell receptor beta chains derived from one specimen sequenced in a study of T cells after yellow fever vaccination. TCRdb independently ran MiXCR on the 5' RACE reads; one entry per CDR3 protein. The sample lists around 310,000 distinct CDR3 sequences, 3.5% to 4.5% occurring once. The sequenced sample was PBMCs, obtained 5 days after the yellow fever booster vaccination. The receptors come from a man aged 18 to 30 who received the YFV17D yellow fever vaccine.

V usage is TRBV4-3 and J usage is TRBJ1-4; perhaps TRBD1 as D (5 bases). V shed 1 base and J shed 5 bases, with 14 bases lying between them. The CDR3 runs to 16 residues. The germline V gene has CDR1 LGHNA and CDR2 YSLEER. The CDR3 sequence is CASSQVWAGRNEKLFF. CDR3 DNA: TGCGCCAGCAGCCAAGTCTGGGCAGGGAGAAATGAAAAACTGTTTTTT.

This clonotype has only a few counts. This chain links TRBV11-2 with TRBJ2-1, with D perhaps matching TRBD1 (6 bases). The CDR3 spans 16 residues. Trimming took off 0 bases at V and 5 bases at J, with 14 bases between the two ends. Per germline, CDR1 SGHAT and CDR2 FQNNGV. The CDR3 loop is CASSLEGALWDNEQFF. The CDR3 DNA follows: TGTGCCAGCAGCTTAGAGGGGGCATTGTGGGACAATGAGCAGTTCTTC.

This clonotype has just a few counts. This chain joins TRBV27 and TRBJ1-1; D is ambiguous. CDR3 length equals 15 residues. The V gene lost 6 bases and the J gene lost 3 bases, with 17 bases spanning the gap. Germline assignment: CDR1 MNHEY and CDR2 SMNVEV (reference sequence). The CDR3 nucleotides read TGTGCCAGCAGACTGGGTATGGAGTTCCACACTGAAGCTTTCTTT. Translation gives CASRLGMEFHTEAFF.

This rearrangement joins TRBV7-6 to TRBJ2-2; 8 positions agree with TRBD2. Unmatched junction bases numbered 11, after V lost 3 bases and J lost 5 bases. Germline V CDR1 and CDR2: SGHVS, FNYEAQ. The CDR3 consists of 17 residues. The CDR3 loop reads CASSFSRISGGTGELFF. CDR3 coding DNA: TGTGCCAGCAGCTTTTCCCGAATCTCGGGGGGGACCGGGGAGCTGTTTTTT.

This chain links TRBV14 with TRBJ2-3; D gene ambiguous. The CDR3 is 16 residues long. Germline V gene lookup returns CDR1 SGHDN and CDR2 FVKESK. Between the trimmed V and J ends, which lost 1 base and 2 bases, there was a span of 13 bases. In DNA form, the CDR3 reads TGTGCCAGCAGCCAAGGGTCCAACCGTCACACAGATACGCAGTATTTT. Amino acid sequence: CASSQGSNRHTDTQYF.

The table lists this clonotype with many counts. This sequence joins TRBV6-5 and TRBJ1-2, with D hard to call. CDR1 MNHEY and CDR2 SVGAGI come from the germline V gene. Trimming pared 0 bases from V and 4 bases from J, leaving 6 bases between. The CDR3 covers 13 residues. The CDR3 here is CASSYSLAYGYTF. CDR3 in DNA: TGTGCCAGCAGTTACTCGCTGGCCTATGGCTACACCTTC.

This clonotype occurred a few times. This chain uses TRBV13 with TRBJ1-3; a possible D gene is TRBD1 (6 bases). Per germline, CDR1 PRHDT and CDR2 FYEKMQ (reference sequence). Trimming left V 5 bases short and J 4 bases short, with 21 bases between. There are 17 residues in the CDR3. CDR3 in DNA: TGTGCCAGCAGCCCTGGACAGCTCAGGTTGGCCGGAAACACCATATATTTT. This translates into CASSPGQLRLAGNTIYF.

The J gene is TRBJ2-7, the V gene TRBV11-2; D possibly corresponds to TRBD1 (6 bases). CDR3 length: 14 amino acids. Germline loops: CDR1 SGHAT, CDR2 FQNNGV. The V end was cut by 1 base, the J end by 4 bases, with 11 bases between. CDR3 DNA sequence: TGTGCCAGCAGCTTAGGGGACACTGTGTACGAGCAGTACTTC. Its protein is CASSLGDTVYEQYF.

This chain uses TRBV5-5 with TRBJ1-5, with D possibly TRBD1 on 5 matching bases. Germline CDR1 reads SGHKS; CDR2 reads YYEKEE (reference sequence). The CDR3 is 16 residues long. V lost 1 base and J 0 bases, leaving 11 bases between the germline ends. This CDR3 is CASSLQTVHSNQPQHF. The CDR3 region has the DNA TGTGCCAGCAGCTTGCAGACAGTCCATAGCAATCAGCCCCAGCATTTT.

This clonotype was counted only a few times. This chain links TRBV4-1 with TRBJ2-6; TRBD1 agrees at 7 bases. With V trimmed by 1 base and J by 2 bases, 2 bases remained unmatched. The CDR3 covers 16 residues. The germline V gene encodes CDR1 MGHRA and CDR2 YSYEKL. The CDR3 sequence is CASSQVQGAGANVLTF. Written as DNA, the CDR3 is TGCGCCAGCAGCCAAGTCCAGGGGGCTGGGGCCAACGTCCTGACTTTC.

Details on this clonotype: This may come from a read error, since a much larger clone is one base off. This sequence joins TRBV5-1 and TRBJ1-2; perhaps TRBD1 as D (5 bases). V was clipped by 2 bases and J by 4 bases, with 12 bases between them. The V gene's germline CDR1 is SGHRS and CDR2 YFSETQ. This CDR3 has 14 residues. CDR3 sequence reads: CASSLGAAGYGYTF. The CDR3 DNA is TGCGCCAGCAGCTTAGGGGCGGCCGGCTATGGCTACACCTTC.

This clonotype has at least ten counts. The chain combines TRBV4-2 with TRBJ2-5, with 10 bases matching TRBD2. The CDR3 sequence is 15 residues long. Germline lookup yields CDR1 LGHNA and CDR2 YNFKEQ. Trimming took 2 bases from V and 5 from J; bases not matched to a gene: 5. This CDR3 reads CASSQTAGGQETQYF. CDR3 coding DNA: TGTGCCAGCAGCCAAACAGCGGGGGGGCAGGAGACCCAGTACTTC.

This clonotype was counted a few times. The V and J genes are TRBV6-2 or TRBV6-3 and TRBJ2-5; a possible D gene is TRBD2 (5 bases). V was pared by 11 bases and J by 2 bases, with 15 bases between. This CDR3 has 13 residues. Germline CDR1 is MNHEY and CDR2 is SVGEGT. This CDR3 reads CAGSTAEQETQYF. The CDR3 DNA follows: TGTGCCGGTTCAACAGCGGAACAAGAGACCCAGTACTTC.

The table lists this clonotype with many counts. The chain carries TRBV4-3 and TRBJ2-5; TRBD2 agrees at 13 bases. V trimming: 4 bases; J trimming: 4 bases; junction bases outside the gene matches: 3. The CDR3 has 15 amino acids. CDR1 and CDR2 from the germline V gene are LGHNA and YSLEER. The CDR3 here is CASSLGLAGAETQYF. CDR3 nucleotide sequence: TGCGCCAGCAGCCTAGGACTAGCGGGGGCAGAGACCCAGTACTTC.

This clonotype was seen a handful of times. V gene TRBV7-9 combines with J gene TRBJ2-3; 8 bases agree with TRBD1. Germline CDR1 is SEHNR and CDR2 is FQNEAQ (reference sequence). This CDR3 contains 18 residues. Trimming took 5 bases from V and 0 from J; bases not matched to a gene: 13. The CDR3 loop is CASSRAPGQGASTDTQYF. The CDR3 DNA sequence: TGTGCCAGCAGCCGAGCTCCGGGGCAGGGGGCCAGCACAGATACGCAGTATTTT.

This clonotype was observed a handful of times. J is TRBJ2-7 and V is TRBV5-8; the D gene is possibly TRBD2 (6 bases). CDR1 is SGHTS and CDR2 is YDEGEE in the germline V gene. The CDR3 sequence is 15 residues long. Trimming shortened V by 1 base and J by 7 bases, and 18 bases separated the two germline ends. The CDR3, as DNA: TGTGCCAGCAGCTTGCTTGGGACGGGGGTAGATGAGCAGTACGTC. Its protein is CASSLLGTGVDEQYV.

This clonotype occurred a few times. This chain connects TRBV6-1 to TRBJ2-3, with D possibly TRBD1 on 5 matching bases. The CDR3 length is 18 residues. The V end lost 2 bases, the J end lost 2 bases, and 20 bases lay between the germline ends. CDR1 is MNHNS and CDR2 is SASEGT in the germline V gene. This chain's CDR3 is CASSEYPPRTTDTDTQYF. CDR3 DNA: TGTGCCAGCAGTGAATACCCCCCTAGGACAACGGACACAGATACGCAGTATTTT.

This clonotype was recorded a few times. This rearrangement joins TRBV7-3 to TRBJ2-3; 10 bases are a match to TRBD2. The CDR3 is 16 amino acids. After removal of 1 base from V and 5 bases from J, the junction contained 6 bases not matched to a gene. CDR1 and CDR2 from the germline V gene are SGHTA and FQGTGA. CDR3 sequence (DNA): TGTGCCAGCAGCTTAATGAGCGGGGGGGCTGGAGATACGCAGTATTTT. As protein: CASSLMSGGAGDTQYF.

This clonotype has only a few counts. The chain links TRBV7-2 to TRBJ2-1, with 7 positions matching TRBD2. The CDR3 loop spans 13 amino acids. CDR1 SGHTA and CDR2 FQGNSA come from the germline V gene. Unmatched junction bases numbered 11, after V lost 3 bases and J lost 15 bases. As DNA, the CDR3 is TGTGCCAGCAGCTTGTCCAGGCGGGGGAAAGTGTTCTTC. The encoded protein is CASSLSRRGKVFF.

This chain uses TRBV5-1 with TRBJ1-4, with D possibly matching TRBD1 (6 bases). Germline V lookup: CDR1 SGHRS, CDR2 YFSETQ. V gave up 1 base and J gave up 3 bases, with 28 bases separating them. CDR3 length equals 21 residues. The CDR3 nucleotides read TGCGCCAGCAGCTTGAAGCCAAGAGAGACCACAGGGATTCGGGCTAATGAAAAACTGTTTTTT. Its translation is CASSLKPRETTGIRANEKLFF.

This clonotype has ten or more counts. The chain couples TRBV7-2 to TRBJ2-3; D gene ambiguous. CDR1 and CDR2 (germline): SGHTA, FQGNSA. V shed 4 bases and J shed 2 bases, with 7 bases lying between them. The CDR3 totals 13 residues. The CDR3 bases are TGTGCCAGCAGCTCCCCGACCACAGATACGCAGTATTTT. It codes for CASSSPTTDTQYF.

This clonotype has a handful of counts. The V gene is TRBV6-5, the J gene TRBJ2-3; D could derive from TRBD1 or TRBD2 (5 bases each). The CDR3 is made up of 17 amino acids. V lost 2 bases and J lost 3, with 18 bases in between. CDR1 is MNHEY, CDR2 SVGAGI, per germline. CDR3 sequence: CASSYPHGPEGTDTQYF. The CDR3, as DNA: TGTGCCAGCAGTTACCCGCACGGCCCAGAGGGGACAGATACGCAGTATTTT.

Only a few counts were recorded for this clonotype. The chain is built from TRBV5-1 and TRBJ2-2; D is perhaps TRBD2 (5 bases). There are 16 residues in the CDR3. Germline values: CDR1 SGHRS, CDR2 YFSETQ. V was shortened by 4 bases and J by 0 bases, with 13 bases between the two germline ends. In nucleotides, the CDR3 is TGCGCCAGCAGCCCCCGGGGAGATACGAACACCGGGGAGCTGTTTTTT. It encodes CASSPRGDTNTGELFF.

This clonotype came up a few times. This chain connects TRBV6-5 to TRBJ1-3; possibly TRBD1 for D (5 bases). The V and J ends lost 1 base and 2 bases respectively, with 18 bases between them. The CDR3 totals 18 residues. Germline loops: CDR1 MNHEY, CDR2 SVGAGI. The CDR3 DNA reads as TGTGCCAGCAGTTACTATTTCTCGGACACCATAGCTGGAAACACCATATATTTT. Translation: CASSYYFSDTIAGNTIYF.

The chain combines TRBV6-5 with TRBJ2-2; tentative D call: TRBD1 (5 bases). Germline values: CDR1 MNHEY, CDR2 SVGAGI. The V end lost 0 bases, the J end lost 1 base, and 9 bases lay between the germline ends. The CDR3 loop spans 16 amino acids. The CDR3 region has the DNA TGTGCCAGCAGTTACTCGATAGACAGGAACACCGGGGAGCTGTTTTTT. Translating gives CASSYSIDRNTGELFF.

This clonotype was found many times. CDR3 bases: TGTGCCAGCTCACGGGTAGACGGGGGCACTGAAGCTTTCTTT. Protein sequence: CASSRVDGGTEAFF. The chain combines TRBV18 with TRBJ1-1; tentative D call: TRBD1 (5 bases). The CDR3 length is 14 residues. Germline CDR1 reads KGHSH; CDR2 reads LQKENI. Trimming removed 4 bases from V and 4 bases from J, with 13 bases in between.

In its sample, this clonotype was seen many times. The rearrangement uses TRBV7-2 and TRBJ2-3; 9 bases agree with TRBD2. The germline CDR1 and CDR2 sequences are SGHTA and FQGNSA. V lost 5 bases and J lost 2; bases outside the gene matches: 5. The CDR3 runs 15 residues. DNA for the CDR3: TGTGCCAGCAGCCCGGCGGGGGGGTACACAGATACGCAGTATTTT. Translation gives CASSPAGGYTDTQYF.

This clonotype was seen a handful of times. V is TRBV4-3 and J is TRBJ1-5; D perhaps matches TRBD1 (5 bases). This CDR3 has 13 residues. Per the germline V gene, CDR1 is LGHNA and CDR2 is YSLEER. The V gene lost 4 bases and the J gene lost 7 bases, with 11 bases spanning the gap. The CDR3 reads CASSRGDRQPQHF. The CDR3 DNA is TGCGCCAGCAGCCGGGGAGACAGACAGCCCCAGCATTTT.